These 15 T cell receptor beta chains were sequenced from one sample in a study of blood T cell repertoires in COVID-19 (dated by TCRdb to 2019 to 2021). The library was prepared using the immunoSEQ multiplex PCR assay. TCRdb provides this immuneACCESS table in a form limited to in-frame rearrangements. Some clones are lacking; in checked studies, under half of them reflect an unresolved V gene, and why the rest are absent is not known. The sample includes over 200,000 clones, with roughly nine tenths observed a single time. The ten largest make up roughly 1.2% of the sample. Specimen: peripheral blood. The receptors stem from a man aged 25-45 years with acute or convalescent COVID-19.

This clone appeared once. The J gene is TRBJ2-5, the V gene TRBV3-1 (or the pseudogene TRBV3-2); TRBD1 is a possible D gene (6 bases). Germline values: CDR1 LGHDT, CDR2 YNNKEL (reference sequence). The CDR3 is made up of 13 amino acids. V dropped 3 bases and J dropped 4 bases, with 9 bases sitting between them. The CDR3 bases are TGTGCCAGCAGCCACAGGGGATCAGAGACCCAGTACTTC. It specifies CASSHRGSETQYF.

The rearrangement joins TRBV2 to TRBJ2-2, with TRBD1 matching 7 bases. The CDR3 runs 16 residues. The ends lost 4 bases at V and 0 bases at J; junction bases unmatched: 5. Germline lookup yields CDR1 SNHLY and CDR2 FYNNEI. The chain's CDR3 is CASSATGPANTGELFF. The CDR3 nucleotides are TGTGCCAGCAGTGCGACAGGGCCCGCGAACACCGGGGAGCTGTTTTTT.

This clone appeared once. V is TRBV6-5 and J is TRBJ1-2, with 10 bases matching TRBD1. Germline CDR1 is MNHEY and CDR2 is SVGAGI. The V and J ends lost 6 bases and 4 bases, in that order; junction bases with no gene match: 8. The CDR3 is 15 residues long. CDR3: CASSRPGQGIYGYTF. The CDR3 DNA follows: TGTGCCAGCAGCCGGCCGGGACAGGGGATCTATGGCTACACCTTC.

The V gene is TRBV3-1 (or the pseudogene TRBV3-2), the J gene TRBJ1-4, with 8 bases matching TRBD1. Germline CDR1 and CDR2: LGHDT and YNNKEL (reference sequence). The CDR3 is made up of 17 amino acids. V gave up 2 bases and J gave up 0 bases; unmatched junction bases: 5. CDR3 region: CASSQNAGGATNEKLFF. CDR3 in DNA: TGTGCCAGCAGCCAAAACGCAGGGGGCGCAACTAATGAAAAACTGTTTTTT.

The chain uses TRBV7-9 and TRBJ2-1, with 8 bases identical to TRBD1. The CDR3 is 16 residues long. CDR1 and CDR2 (germline): SEHNR, FQNEAQ (reference sequence). The trim removed 8 bases at V and 7 bases at J, leaving 16 bases unmatched. CDR3 sequence reads: CASARRRTGRVNEQFF. Here the CDR3 DNA reads TGTGCCAGCGCACGCCGCCGGACAGGGCGAGTTAATGAGCAGTTCTTC.

Here the CDR3 reads CACTRTGLHDYGYTF. CDR3 sequence (DNA): TGTGCCTGTACTCGTACAGGGCTTCACGACTATGGCTACACCTTC. The rearrangement links TRBV19 to TRBJ1-2; D is possibly TRBD1 (6 bases). Germline lookup yields CDR1 LNHDA and CDR2 SQIVND (reference sequence). Trimming cost V 11 bases and J 3 bases, with 22 bases left between them. The CDR3 has 15 residues. The full variable domain, with the rest looked up from reference TRBV19 and TRBJ1-2, is DGGITQSPKYLFRKEGQNVTLSCEQNLNHDAMYWYRQDPGQGLRLIYYSQIVNDFQKGDIAEGYSVSREKKESFPLTVTSAQKNPTAFYLCACTRTGLHDYGYTFGSGTRLTVV.

This clone was counted between two and nine times. The gene calls are TRBV6-4 and TRBJ2-7; TRBD2 agrees at 8 bases. Germline V gives CDR1 MRHNA, CDR2 SNTAGT. This CDR3 is built from 15 residues. The ends lost 8 bases at V and 1 base at J; junction bases unmatched: 10. CDR3 nucleotide sequence: TGTGCCAGCTCCTTAAGGAGCGGGGGATCCTACGAGCAGTACTTC. It specifies CASSLRSGGSYEQYF.

The V and J genes are TRBV28 and TRBJ2-7; 15 positions agree with TRBD2. Germline assignment: CDR1 MDHEN and CDR2 SYDVKM. Trimming took 5 bases from V and 6 from J; bases not matched to a gene: 5. The CDR3 has 15 residues. The CDR3 DNA sequence: TGTGCCAGCAGTACTGGACTAGCGGGAGGGGGCGAGCAGTACTTC. Translated: CASSTGLAGGGEQYF. The full variable domain, its missing parts supplied by reference TRBV28 and TRBJ2-7, is DVKVTQSSRYLVKRTGEKVFLECVQDMDHENMFWYRQDPGLGLRLIYFSYDVKMKEKGDIPEGYSVSREKKERFSLILESASTNQTSMYLCASSTGLAGGGEQYFGPGTRLTVT.

The CDR3 loop is CASSRRLTSGGTGPNEQFF. In DNA form, the CDR3 reads TGTGCCAGCAGCCGTAGATTGACTAGCGGGGGGACGGGACCCAATGAGCAGTTCTTC. V is TRBV3-1 (or the pseudogene TRBV3-2) and J is TRBJ2-1, with 13 bases identical to TRBD2. V dropped 4 bases and J dropped 6; count of bases not matched to a gene: 15. Germline-derived CDR1 and CDR2 are LGHDT and YNNKEL (reference sequence). This CDR3 has 19 residues.

The chain links TRBV4-1 to TRBJ2-2, with 7 bases matching TRBD1. The CDR3 has 18 residues. The V segment lost 3 bases and the J segment 5 bases; nucleotides outside the gene matches: 15. Germline V lookup: CDR1 MGHRA, CDR2 YSYEKL. CDR3 in amino acids: CASSHLQRGQSVTGELFF. The CDR3 coding sequence is TGCGCCAGCAGCCATCTTCAGAGGGGACAGTCAGTGACCGGGGAGCTGTTTTTT.

The rearrangement joins TRBV18 to TRBJ1-2; no clear D gene. This CDR3 spans 18 amino acids. Germline values: CDR1 KGHSH, CDR2 LQKENI. Trimming took 3 bases from V and 0 from J, leaving 20 bases between them. DNA for the CDR3: TGTGCCAGCTCACCTTTGGAGGTGGGGTTTAGAGCTAACTATGGCTACACCTTC. The encoded protein is CASSPLEVGFRANYGYTF. The complete variable domain, with remaining parts taken from reference TRBV18 and TRBJ1-2, reads NAGVMQNPRHLVRRRGQEARLRCSPMKGHSHVYWYRQLPEEGLKFMVYLQKENIIDESGMPKERFSAEFPKEGPSILRIQQVVRGDSAAYFCASSPLEVGFRANYGYTFGSGTRLTVV.

This clone was seen a handful of times. The chain links TRBV2 to TRBJ1-1, with 7 bases identical to TRBD1. Germline V lookup: CDR1 SNHLY, CDR2 FYNNEI. CDR3 length: 15 residues. The ends lost 11 bases at V and 7 bases at J; junction bases unmatched: 19. The CDR3 protein is CASKRIGDRVGEAFF. As DNA, the CDR3 is TGTGCCTCTAAGCGTATAGGAGACAGGGTCGGTGAAGCTTTCTTT. Using reference TRBV2 and TRBJ1-1 for the parts outside the CDR3, the full variable domain is EPEVTQTPSHQVTQMGQEVILRCVPISNHLYFYWYRQILGQKVEFLVSFYNNEISEKSEIFDDQFSVERPDGSNFTLKIRSTKLEDSAMYFCASKRIGDRVGEAFFGQGTRLTVV.

This sequence joins TRBV18 and TRBJ1-6; the D gene is possibly TRBD1 (5 bases). CDR1 and CDR2 from the germline V gene are KGHSH and LQKENI. The germline V and J ends were trimmed by 3 bases and 7 bases, with 10 bases remaining between them. The CDR3 is 14 residues long. The CDR3 bases are TGTGCCAGCTCACCGGACATGACAAATTCACCCCTCCACTTT. It encodes CASSPDMTNSPLHF.

This chain links TRBV4-1 with TRBJ1-2, with TRBD1 identical over 7 bases. Unmatched junction bases numbered 2, after V lost 4 bases and J lost 9 bases. The CDR3 loop spans 11 amino acids. Germline V gene data show CDR1 as MGHRA and CDR2 as YSYEKL. The CDR3 DNA reads TGCGCCAGCAGCCGGACAGGCCGCTACACCTTC. Its protein product is CASSRTGRYTF.

The chain couples TRBV5-1 to TRBJ1-3; 7 bases line up with TRBD1. Trimming cost V 4 bases and J 3 bases; bases outside gene matches: 4. The CDR3 has 14 residues. The germline gives CDR1 SGHRS, CDR2 YFSETQ. CDR3: CASSGGTDGNTIYF. CDR3 DNA sequence: TGCGCCAGCAGCGGGGGGACAGATGGAAACACCATATATTTT.